This TCR beta chain derives from a study of cytomegalovirus exposure and HLA in healthy donors. Broader study findings: Whilst most TCR sequences proved rare, a subset of public TCRs occurred across many donors.

The table came from immunoSEQ multiplex PCR; TCRdb's copy has only in-frame clones and leaves some out. The sample has about 220,000 clones, about 86% seen once. To note about this clone: The antigen is undetermined.

There are 17 residues in the CDR3. Germline values: CDR1 MDHEN, CDR2 SYDVKM. Trimming at V came to 5 bases and at J to 1 base, leaving 11 bases not matched to a gene. The chain is built from TRBV28 and TRBJ2-3; 8 bases match TRBD2. What was sequenced was PBMCs. The source is a woman between 18 and 29 years old in good health and CMV-seronegative. The chain's CDR3 is CASSGHSGTGGTDTQYF. CDR3 sequence (DNA): TGTGCCAGCAGTGGACATAGCGGGACTGGGGGCACAGATACGCAGTATTTT.